Presented here are 5 T cell receptor beta chains from one specimen sequenced in a study of T cell changes during pregnancy in multiple sclerosis. Here immunoSEQ multiplex PCR was the method, and the copy in TCRdb shows in-frame clones only, minus some. The sample includes under 50,000 clones, around 91% seen only once; the top ten take 0.65% to 0.85%. The sequencing used CD4+ T cells from peripheral blood mononuclear cells, collected in the second trimester of pregnancy. Receptors originate from a female donor in good health, enrolled as a control in a pregnancy study.

V gene TRBV5-8 combines with J gene TRBJ2-6; a weak D match, TRBD1 (5 bases). This CDR3 is 15 amino acids long. Trimming removed 4 bases at V and 3 bases at J, with 11 bases between. Looked up from germline, CDR1 is SGHTS and CDR2 is YDEGEE. As DNA, the CDR3 is TGTGCCAGCAGCCTGGCAGGGATTGGGGCCAACGTCCTGACTTTC. Its translation is CASSLAGIGANVLTF.

This chain joins TRBV21-1 and TRBJ2-1; whether TRBD2, the table's D call, matches the DNA was not checked. TRBV21-1 is deemed a pseudogene. The CDR3 is 15 residues long. CDR3 DNA: TGTGCCAGCAGCAGGTCGGGGGGTCCCTCGAATGAGCAGTTCTTC. It codes for CASSRSGGPSNEQFF.

The chain has TRBV7-6 and TRBJ2-1, with D perhaps matching TRBD1 (6 bases). The length of the CDR3 is 14 residues. V was cut by 0 bases and J by 7 bases, with 10 bases left in between. Germline V gene lookup returns CDR1 SGHVS and CDR2 FNYEAQ. The CDR3 coding sequence is TGTGCCAGCAGCTTAGCGCGCCAGGGGAATGAGCAGTTCTTC. This encodes CASSLARQGNEQFF.

The rearrangement joins TRBV6-1 to TRBJ1-1; possibly TRBD1 for D (6 bases). Germline lookup yields CDR1 MNHNS and CDR2 SASEGT. Trimming took off 5 bases at V and 6 bases at J, with 16 bases between the two ends. The CDR3 loop spans 14 amino acids. The CDR3 DNA is TGTGCCAGCAGTCTCACGACGAAGGGGGCTGAAGCTTTCTTT. Translated, it gives CASSLTTKGAEAFF.

The rearrangement links TRBV7-3 to TRBJ2-3; 9 nucleotides align to TRBD1. CDR3 length: 15 amino acids. The V gene end was trimmed by 3 bases and the J gene end by 4 bases; junction bases not matched to a gene: 5. Germline-derived CDR1 and CDR2 are SGHTA and FQGTGA. CDR3 nucleotides: TGTGCCAGCAGCTTGTCCGGGACAGGGTCAGATACGCAGTATTTT. Its translation: CASSLSGTGSDTQYF. Full variable domain (rest looked up from reference TRBV7-3 and TRBJ2-3): GAGVSQTPSNKVTEKGKYVELRCDPISGHTALYWYRQSLGQGPEFLIYFQGTGAADDSGLPNDRFFAVRPEGSVSTLKIQRTERGDSAVYLCASSLSGTGSDTQYFGPGTRLTVL.